One T cell receptor (beta chain) is described in this entry. Trimming at V came to 4 bases and at J to 2 bases, leaving 7 bases not matched to a gene. The CDR3 contains 15 residues. Germline CDR1 reads LGHNA; CDR2 reads YSLEER. This specimen belongs to a study of blood T cell repertoires in COVID-19. Clones were read by immunoSEQ multiplex PCR, and TCRdb kept only the in-frame ones, dropping some. The sample records some 250,000 clones, about 89% being singletons. The source of this sequence is a human donor in a cohort exposed to, infected with or recovered from COVID-19 (not recorded which). The donor label of this sample is uncertain. The V gene is TRBV4-3, the J gene TRBJ2-5; the match to TRBD2 covers 7 bases. The specimen sequenced was PBMCs or T cells enriched from blood (not recorded which). The CDR3 DNA is TGCGCCAGCAGCCCAGCAGCGGGGAAACAAGAGACCCAGTACTTC. Protein product: CASSPAAGKQETQYF.